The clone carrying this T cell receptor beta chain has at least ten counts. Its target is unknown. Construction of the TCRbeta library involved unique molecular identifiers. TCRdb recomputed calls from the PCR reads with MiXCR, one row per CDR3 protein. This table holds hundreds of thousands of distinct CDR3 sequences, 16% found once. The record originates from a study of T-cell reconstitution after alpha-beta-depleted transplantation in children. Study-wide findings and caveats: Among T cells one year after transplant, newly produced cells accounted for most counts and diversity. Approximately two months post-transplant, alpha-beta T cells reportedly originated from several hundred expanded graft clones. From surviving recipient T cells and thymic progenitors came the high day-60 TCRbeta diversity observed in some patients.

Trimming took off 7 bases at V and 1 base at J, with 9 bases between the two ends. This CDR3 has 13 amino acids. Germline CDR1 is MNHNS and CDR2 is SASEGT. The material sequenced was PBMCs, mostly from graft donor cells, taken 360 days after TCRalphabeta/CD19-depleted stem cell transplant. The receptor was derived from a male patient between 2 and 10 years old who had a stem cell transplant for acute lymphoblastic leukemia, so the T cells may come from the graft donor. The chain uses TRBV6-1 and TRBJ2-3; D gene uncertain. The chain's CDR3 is CASTNSGTDTQYF. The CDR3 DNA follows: TGTGCCAGCACAAACTCAGGCACAGATACGCAGTATTTT.